The T cell receptor beta chain described here comes from a study of cytomegalovirus exposure and HLA in healthy donors. The V end lost 4 bases, the J end lost 2 bases, and 9 bases lay between the germline ends. Per the germline V gene, CDR1 is SEHNR and CDR2 is FQNEAQ (reference sequence). The CDR3 is 15 residues long. Of note for this clone: Its antigen is still unknown.

Study conclusions and caveats: Common viral pathogens were later found to be apparently linked to several of the most significant clusters. Later analysis showed most CMV-associated TCR beta chains appearing HLA-restricted. A missense DCLRE1C variant was associated with V- and J-gene trimming of TCR beta chains in a later analysis, and an independent cohort replicated the association.

It was with 60 Vbeta and 13 Jbeta primers that the PCR ran. Under the authors' procedure: Counted up in a later analysis, unique TCR beta chains came to about 80 million, with around 10 million shared. The data were produced by immunoSEQ multiplex PCR, yet TCRdb's version contains in-frame clones alone and is incomplete. That table supplies the V and J calls and clone size; D and trimming were determined from the DNA. The table lists some 150,000 clones, roughly 80% of them singletons, with 6.5% to 8% in the top ten. The source material was PBMCs. The receptor was isolated from a woman between 40 and 55 years old in good health and CMV-seropositive. The chain has TRBV7-9 and TRBJ2-6; D ambiguous. In nucleotides, the CDR3 is TGTGCCAGCAGCTCGTCTAATGCTGGGGCCAACGTCCTGACTTTC. It encodes CASSSSNAGANVLTF.